This T cell receptor (beta chain) came from a study of cytomegalovirus exposure and HLA in healthy donors. Use of 60 Vbeta and 13 Jbeta primers characterized the PCR. Assay: immunoSEQ multiplex PCR; the TCRdb copy retains only in-frame clones and omits some. This sample has about 160,000 clones, with approximately 90% found just once. Germline CDR1 is KGHSH and CDR2 is LQKENI. CDR3 length: 15 amino acids. Trimming took off 3 bases at V and 5 bases at J, with 17 bases between the two ends. This TCR derives from a woman in her 30s in good health and CMV-seronegative. The sample was PBMCs. V and J are TRBV18 and TRBJ2-7, with a possible D match to TRBD1 (7 bases). The DNA for the CDR3 is TGTGCCAGCTCACCGGGGGGTCAGGGGGTCGACGAGCAGTACTTC. This encodes CASSPGGQGVDEQYF.